These 20 T cell receptor beta chains share one sample of origin, sequenced in a study of Graves' ophthalmopathy and Graves' hyperthyroidism. For repertoire sequencing, the TCR beta CDR3 regions were amplified from RNA transcripts. HTBI primers were used in a first-round RT-PCR, which preceded a second-round multiplex PCR. TCRdb fed the multiplex PCR reads into MiXCR, producing one record per CDR3 protein. The sample holds some 170,000 distinct CDR3 sequences, around 39% seen once. Sequencing input: peripheral blood. The origin of the receptors is a man under 40 with Graves' ophthalmopathy.

This chain links TRBV27 with TRBJ1-3; D is undetermined. CDR3 length: 15 residues. Deletions cut 5 bases from V and 2 bases from J, with 13 bases between. Germline V lookup: CDR1 MNHEY, CDR2 SMNVEV (reference sequence). The CDR3 DNA reads TGTGCCAGCAGTCCGGGAGGATTCGCTGGAAACACCATATATTTT. Amino acids: CASSPGGFAGNTIYF.

As DNA, the CDR3 is TGTGCCAGCAGTGACTCGGCGACGGGACAGGGCTACGAGCAGTACTTC. The encoded protein is CASSDSATGQGYEQYF. The chain links TRBV25-1 to TRBJ2-7, with 9 bases aligning to TRBD1. The CDR3 has 16 residues. Germline CDR1 MGHDK, CDR2 SYGVNS. V trimming: 3 bases; J trimming: 3 bases; junction bases outside the gene matches: 9.

The chain recombines TRBV27 with TRBJ2-7; D might be TRBD2 (5 bases). The CDR3 is made up of 14 amino acids. The germline V gene has CDR1 MNHEY and CDR2 SMNVEV (reference sequence). V lost 5 bases and J 13 bases, leaving 24 bases between the germline ends. The CDR3 reads CASSTYTSNRRVYF. CDR3 nucleotides: TGTGCCAGCAGTACCTATACTAGTAACCGCCGAGTCTACTTC.

This chain connects TRBV28 to TRBJ2-7, with 7 bases aligning to TRBD2. In germline, CDR1 is MDHEN, CDR2 SYDVKM. J gave up 1 base and V 8 bases, and 8 bases lay outside the gene matches. The CDR3 spans 14 residues. The CDR3 region has the DNA TGTGCCAGCGGGGCACTAGCGTTGTCCTACGAGCAGTACTTC. Amino acid sequence: CASGALALSYEQYF.

The CDR3 DNA follows: TGCGCCAGCAGCTTGGGAGGGAGGGAAGGAGCCTACGAGCAGTACTTC. Translation: CASSLGGREGAYEQYF. J is TRBJ2-7 and V is TRBV5-1; 7 positions match TRBD2. Unmatched junction bases numbered 8, after V lost 0 bases and J lost 2 bases. The CDR3 runs to 16 residues. Germline V lookup: CDR1 SGHRS, CDR2 YFSETQ.

The table lists this clonotype with many counts. The J gene is TRBJ2-7, the V gene TRBV12-3 or TRBV12-4; a weak D match, TRBD2 (5 bases). There are 13 residues in the CDR3. Trimming took off 6 bases at V and 3 bases at J, with 12 bases between the two ends. The CDR3 nucleotides read TGTGCCAGCAGAGGTCGTGCGGGCTACGAGCAGTACTTC. Translating gives CASRGRAGYEQYF.

The chain uses TRBV28 and TRBJ2-5, with D maybe TRBD2 (6 bases). The CDR3 loop spans 14 amino acids. Germline values: CDR1 MDHEN, CDR2 SYDVKM. Trimming took off 2 bases at V and 4 bases at J, with 11 bases between the two ends. This chain's CDR3 is CASSLAGTSETQYF. Here the CDR3 DNA reads TGTGCCAGCAGTTTAGCCGGGACTTCAGAGACCCAGTACTTC.

V usage is TRBV6-2 or TRBV6-3 and J usage is TRBJ2-5, with no clear D. The CDR3 covers 14 residues. V was cut by 5 bases and J by 1 base, with 11 bases left in between. Looked up from germline, CDR1 is MNHEY and CDR2 is SVGEGT. The CDR3 DNA reads TGTGCCAGCAGTCCTGACGGCGTCCAAGAGACCCAGTACTTC. Encoded protein: CASSPDGVQETQYF.

This clonotype came up many times. The chain joins TRBV28 to TRBJ1-2, with D uncertain. The ends were cut back, 2 bases at V and 0 bases at J, with 13 bases in the middle. The CDR3 loop spans 16 amino acids. The germline V gene has CDR1 MDHEN and CDR2 SYDVKM. The CDR3 nucleotides are TGTGCCAGCAGTTTACCGGACGGATCCACTAACTATGGCTACACCTTC. It encodes CASSLPDGSTNYGYTF.

The J gene is TRBJ1-2, the V gene TRBV6-1; D unclear. This CDR3 has 15 residues. CDR1 is MNHNS, CDR2 SASEGT, per germline. The V end was cut by 5 bases, the J end by 0 bases, with 13 bases between. The CDR3 spells CASSIETVANYGYTF. CDR3 in DNA: TGTGCCAGCAGTATTGAAACTGTAGCTAACTATGGCTACACCTTC.

This clonotype was picked up many times. The chain combines TRBV6-1 with TRBJ1-5; weak D call: TRBD1 (5 bases). This CDR3 region has 13 residues. Looked up from germline, CDR1 is MNHNS and CDR2 is SASEGT. V was shortened by 5 bases and J by 4 bases, with 9 bases between the two germline ends. The CDR3 region has the DNA TGTGCCAGCAGTAGACAGCTTAATCAGCCCCAGCATTTT. This translates into CASSRQLNQPQHF.

This chain connects TRBV30 to TRBJ1-2; unclear D gene. Trimming left V 1 base short and J 0 bases short, with 9 bases between. The length of the CDR3 is 14 residues. Looked up from germline, CDR1 is GTSNPN and CDR2 is SVGIG (reference sequence). DNA for the CDR3: TGTGCCTGGAGTGAGGCAGCGTCTAACTATGGCTACACCTTC. Translated, it gives CAWSEAASNYGYTF.

Many counts were recorded for this clonotype. The chain carries TRBV5-5 and TRBJ1-2; D is perhaps TRBD1 (5 bases). This CDR3 is 15 amino acids long. V was cut by 6 bases and J by 2 bases, with 17 bases left in between. Germline values: CDR1 SGHKS, CDR2 YYEKEE (reference sequence). The CDR3 is CASTLIVGTNYGYTF. CDR3 bases: TGTGCCAGCACCCTAATAGTAGGGACGAACTATGGCTACACCTTC.

This clonotype was found many times. The chain combines TRBV7-8 with TRBJ2-5; 12 nucleotides line up with TRBD2. The CDR3 extends over 16 amino acids. Germline V gene sequence: CDR1 SGHVS, CDR2 FQNEAQ. The J segment lost 4 bases and the V segment lost 5 bases, leaving 8 bases of the junction unmatched. DNA of the CDR3: TGTGCCAGCAGCCCCCGGACTAGCGGGAAAGCAGAGACCCAGTACTTC. Translated: CASSPRTSGKAETQYF. Variable domain in full (rest from reference TRBV7-8 and TRBJ2-5): GAGVSQSPRYKVAKRGQDVALRCDPISGHVSLFWYQQALGQGPEFLTYFQNEAQLDKSGLPSDRFFAERPEGSVSTLKIQRTQQEDSAVYLCASSPRTSGKAETQYFGPGTRLLVL.

This clonotype appeared many times. V usage is TRBV28 and J usage is TRBJ1-5; D ambiguous. V was clipped by 6 bases and J by 0 bases, with 12 bases between them. Germline V CDR1 and CDR2: MDHEN, SYDVKM. The CDR3 contains 15 residues. The CDR3 protein is CASRADYYSNQPQHF. CDR3 in DNA: TGTGCCAGCAGGGCGGACTATTATAGCAATCAGCCCCAGCATTTT.

The genes are TRBV6-4 and TRBJ2-5; a possible D gene is TRBD2 (5 bases). Germline CDR1 is MRHNA and CDR2 is SNTAGT. Trimming stripped 8 bases from V and 5 bases from J, with 12 bases between. The length of the CDR3 is 12 residues. The CDR3 protein is CASGGPRETQYF. CDR3 bases: TGTGCCAGCGGAGGTCCCAGGGAGACCCAGTACTTC.

This clonotype appeared once. This rearrangement joins TRBV12-3 or TRBV12-4 to TRBJ1-3; 7 nucleotides match TRBD1. The V gene end was trimmed by 3 bases and the J gene end by 2 bases; junction bases not matched to a gene: 4. This CDR3 is built from 15 residues. In nucleotides, the CDR3 is TGTGCCAGCAGTTTGACAGGGTCGCCTGGAAACACCATATATTTT. Translation: CASSLTGSPGNTIYF.

The chain's CDR3 is CATSDSHQPEAFF. DNA of the CDR3: TGTGCCACCAGTGATTCTCACCAACCTGAAGCTTTCTTT. This rearrangement joins TRBV24-1 to TRBJ1-1; D not certain. In germline, CDR1 is KGHDR, CDR2 SFDVKD. Trimming pared 2 bases from V and 6 bases from J, leaving 9 bases between. The CDR3 runs to 13 residues.

Ten or more counts support this clonotype. This chain links TRBV2 with TRBJ2-7, with 8 nucleotides matching TRBD2. CDR1 is SNHLY, CDR2 FYNNEI, per germline. The CDR3 runs to 17 residues. The V gene end was trimmed by 4 bases and the J gene end by 3 bases; junction bases not matched to a gene: 14. As DNA, the CDR3 is TGTGCCAGCAGTGCGTGGTTAGCGGGATCATCAAACTACGAGCAGTACTTC. Protein: CASSAWLAGSSNYEQYF. Full variable domain (rest looked up from reference TRBV2 and TRBJ2-7): EPEVTQTPSHQVTQMGQEVILRCVPISNHLYFYWYRQILGQKVEFLVSFYNNEISEKSEIFDDQFSVERPDGSNFTLKIRSTKLEDSAMYFCASSAWLAGSSNYEQYFGPGTRLTVT.

The CDR3 DNA is TGTGCCAGCACCTACATCAGGCCCCAGCATTTT. Translation gives CASTYIRPQHF. V gene TRBV6-2 or TRBV6-3 combines with J gene TRBJ1-5; D gene uncertain. CDR3 length: 11 residues. CDR1 and CDR2 (germline): MNHEY, SVGEGT. Trimming removed 7 bases from V and 9 bases from J, with 10 bases in between.